Listed below are T cell receptor beta chains from one sample, sequenced in a study of T-cell memory formation after mild COVID-19. Each CDR3 protein is one row after TCRdb ran MiXCR on the 5' RACE reads. The sample holds 190,000 or so distinct CDR3 sequences, roughly a tenth seen once. The sample taken for sequencing was PBMCs or a T cell subset sorted from them (not recorded which). These receptors all stem from a man aged 18 to 30 who had mild COVID-19 (a few samples of this study predate the infection). Cell type and time point are not known. Each CDR3 is given with its conserved first and last residue. The D gene is left open where the match is weak. Clone sizes are given selectively: once, few, many, or a class where the clone is expanded.

v_call	d_call	clone_size	j_call	cdr3_aa	cdr3_nt
TRBV18	TRBD1	.	TRBJ2-1	CASSPREGGRNEQFF	TGTGCCAGCTCACCCCGGGAAGGGGGCCGTAATGAGCAGTTCTTC
TRBV5-6	.	.	TRBJ2-1	CASGSHAEQFF	TGTGCCAGCGGGTCCCACGCTGAGCAGTTCTTC
TRBV5-1	TRBD2	.	TRBJ2-4	CASNPGGENIQYF	TGCGCCAGCAACCCGGGGGGTGAAAACATTCAGTACTTC
TRBV25-1	.	few	TRBJ1-1	CASSELGHRNTEAFF	TGTGCCAGCAGTGAATTAGGCCACCGAAACACTGAAGCTTTCTTT
TRBV7-9	.	many	TRBJ1-2	CASSLANAGVQGYTF	TGTGCCAGCAGCTTAGCGAATGCAGGGGTCCAGGGCTACACCTTC
TRBV3-1	.	.	TRBJ1-1	CASSQAGTNTEAFF	TGTGCCAGCAGCCAGGCAGGAACCAACACTGAAGCTTTCTTT
TRBV20-1	.	many	TRBJ2-1	CSAELQGLHNEQFF	TGCAGTGCTGAACTACAGGGTTTACACAATGAGCAGTTCTTC
TRBV7-9	TRBD1	few	TRBJ1-5	CASSLGLGQGNQPQHF	TGTGCCAGCAGCCTAGGCCTCGGACAGGGCAATCAGCCCCAGCATTTT
TRBV15	.	.	TRBJ2-1	CATSKSAGRNEQFF	TGTGCCACCAGCAAATCGGCAGGGCGCAATGAGCAGTTCTTC
TRBV12-3/TRBV12-4	TRBD1	.	TRBJ2-2	CASSPPGQGWNTGELFF	TGTGCCAGCAGTCCGCCGGGACAGGGATGGAACACCGGGGAGCTGTTTTTT
TRBV5-1	.	many	TRBJ2-1	CASSPGGGNEQFF	TGCGCCAGCAGCCCCGGCGGAGGCAATGAGCAGTTCTTC
TRBV5-1	.	many	TRBJ1-1	CASSPRGHPTEAFF	TGCGCCAGCAGCCCACGGGGGCACCCCACTGAAGCTTTCTTT
TRBV2	.	.	TRBJ2-3	CASKFQTSTDTQYF	TGTGCCAGCAAATTCCAGACTAGCACAGATACGCAGTATTTT
TRBV28	TRBD1	.	TRBJ2-2	CASRQGAQSWAYTGELFF	TGTGCCAGCAGGCAGGGGGCGCAGAGTTGGGCGTACACCGGGGAGCTGTTTTTT
TRBV10-3	.	many	TRBJ1-6	CAISGEPNSPLHF	TGTGCCATCAGTGGAGAACCTAATTCACCCCTCCACTTT
TRBV20-1	TRBD2	many	TRBJ2-1	CSATLAGGQNEQFF	TGCAGTGCCACGCTAGCGGGGGGGCAGAACGAGCAGTTCTTC
TRBV9	.	many	TRBJ1-2	CASSPRLEGWGNGYTF	TGTGCCAGCAGCCCTCGATTAGAGGGCTGGGGGAATGGCTACACCTTC
TRBV7-2	TRBD1	few	TRBJ2-1	CASSSQGASEQFF	TGTGCCAGCAGCTCGCAGGGGGCCAGTGAGCAGTTCTTC
TRBV7-9	.	many	TRBJ1-4	CASSLGFRGTNEKLFF	TGTGCCAGCAGCTTAGGTTTCAGGGGAACTAATGAAAAACTGTTTTTT
TRBV10-3	TRBD1	.	TRBJ1-1	CATNRGGDYTEAFF	TGTGCCACGAACAGGGGAGGGGACTACACTGAAGCTTTCTTT
TRBV12-3/TRBV12-4	TRBD1	.	TRBJ1-1	CASSRGQVNTEAFF	TGTGCCAGCAGCCGGGGACAGGTGAACACTGAAGCTTTCTTT
TRBV7-2	.	.	TRBJ2-2	CASSLFRGNTGELFF	TGTGCCAGCAGCTTATTCCGGGGGAACACCGGGGAGCTGTTTTTT
TRBV5-1	.	.	TRBJ2-6	CASSLVGAGANVLTF	TGCGCCAGCAGCTTGGTGGGGGCTGGGGCCAACGTCCTGACTTTC
TRBV12-3/TRBV12-4	TRBD1	few	TRBJ1-2	CASSPYPDRGFGYTF	TGTGCCAGCAGCCCGTACCCAGACAGGGGCTTCGGCTACACCTTC
TRBV7-2	.	few	TRBJ1-6	CASSLVGLGRKNSPLHF	TGTGCCAGCAGCTTAGTTGGACTGGGACGGAAAAATTCACCCCTCCACTTT
TRBV5-1	TRBD1	many	TRBJ1-6	CASSFTGGGGAGNSPLHF	TGCGCCAGCAGCTTTACCGGTGGAGGGGGCGCGGGGAATTCACCCCTCCACTTT
TRBV12-5	TRBD2	few	TRBJ2-1	CASGLAPLAGGRPIEQFF	TGTGCTAGTGGTTTGGCTCCCTTAGCGGGGGGCCGACCAATTGAGCAGTTCTTC
TRBV3-1	.	.	TRBJ2-7	CASSQDYNSYEQYF	TGTGCCAGCAGCCAAGATTATAACTCCTACGAGCAGTACTTC
TRBV7-3	TRBD2	few	TRBJ2-2	CASSAWTSGAGELFF	TGTGCCAGCAGCGCGTGGACTAGTGGGGCCGGGGAGCTGTTTTTT
TRBV2	.	few	TRBJ1-6	CATPMQGGNSPLHF	TGTGCCACCCCCATGCAGGGTGGGAATTCACCCCTCCACTTT
TRBV12-3/TRBV12-4	.	many	TRBJ1-1	CASSLQVNTEAFF	TGTGCCAGCAGTTTACAGGTGAACACTGAAGCTTTCTTT
TRBV4-2	TRBD2	.	TRBJ2-2	CASSPQGLAITAGELFF	TGTGCCAGCAGTCCCCAGGGACTAGCCATCACCGCCGGGGAGCTGTTTTTT
TRBV5-1	TRBD1	.	TRBJ2-5	CASSLQGNLQETQYF	TGCGCCAGCAGCTTACAGGGGAACTTACAAGAGACCCAGTACTTC
TRBV12-3/TRBV12-4	.	few	TRBJ1-2	CASSLDRGGNYGYTF	TGTGCCAGCAGTTTAGACAGAGGGGGTAACTATGGCTACACCTTC
TRBV6-6	.	.	TRBJ2-1	CASSPTSSPTYNEQFF	TGTGCCAGCAGTCCCACTAGCTCTCCTACCTACAATGAGCAGTTCTTC
TRBV6-2/TRBV6-3	.	.	TRBJ1-2	CASSYDGEGSYGYTF	TGTGCCAGCAGTTACGACGGGGAGGGATCCTATGGCTACACCTTC
TRBV7-3	.	.	TRBJ1-2	CASSPLDSAPTF	TGTGCCAGCAGCCCGCTCGACAGTGCCCCGACCTTC
TRBV6-6	TRBD1	.	TRBJ1-2	CASRPGQGLDYGYTF	TGTGCCAGCAGGCCGGGACAGGGACTTGACTATGGCTACACCTTC
TRBV6-5	TRBD1	.	TRBJ2-2	CASRMGQSNTGELFF	TGTGCCAGCAGAATGGGACAGAGTAACACCGGGGAGCTGTTTTTT
TRBV4-2	TRBD1	few	TRBJ1-3	CASSLEGASGNTIYF	TGTGCCAGCAGCTTGGAGGGGGCTTCTGGAAACACCATATATTTT
TRBV5-1	TRBD1	few	TRBJ2-3	CASSQTGVTYDTQYF	TGCGCCAGCAGCCAGACAGGGGTGACGTACGATACGCAGTATTTT
TRBV6-5	.	.	TRBJ1-5	CASSFYGPNQPQHF	TGTGCCAGCAGTTTCTATGGGCCAAATCAGCCCCAGCATTTT
TRBV5-1	.	.	TRBJ2-7	CASSPRADSFYEQYF	TGCGCCAGCAGCCCCCGGGCGGACTCCTTTTACGAGCAGTACTTC
TRBV5-4	TRBD1	.	TRBJ2-2	CASSRGQDTGELFF	TGTGCCAGCAGCCGGGGACAGGACACCGGGGAGCTGTTTTTT
TRBV6-2/TRBV6-3	.	many	TRBJ2-3	CASVYMDTQYF	TGTGCCAGCGTCTACATGGATACGCAGTATTTT
TRBV7-3	.	.	TRBJ2-2	CASSLTRRVGTGELFF	TGTGCCAGCAGCTTAACGCGCAGGGTGGGCACCGGGGAGCTGTTTTTT
TRBV7-2	TRBD2	many	TRBJ2-3	CASSPRLAGTDTQYF	TGTGCCAGCAGCCCGCGACTAGCGGGCACAGATACGCAGTATTTT
TRBV7-3	TRBD1	few	TRBJ2-3	CASSLGQGANTDTQYF	TGTGCCAGCAGCCTTGGACAGGGGGCGAACACAGATACGCAGTATTTT
TRBV18	TRBD1	.	TRBJ1-1	CASSPGTGSRLYGNTEAFF	TGTGCCAGCTCACCCGGGACAGGGAGTCGGTTGTATGGGAACACTGAAGCTTTCTTT
TRBV4-2	.	few	TRBJ2-1	CASSRALAGNEQFF	TGTGCCAGCAGCCGGGCACTAGCTGGCAATGAGCAGTTCTTC
TRBV5-1	TRBD1	.	TRBJ1-1	CASRGGGLNTEAFF	TGCGCCAGCCGCGGAGGGGGCCTGAACACTGAAGCTTTCTTT
TRBV12-3/TRBV12-4	TRBD1	.	TRBJ1-2	CASSSGTGRYNYGYTF	TGTGCCAGCAGCTCCGGGACAGGGAGGTACAACTATGGCTACACCTTC
TRBV7-9	.	.	TRBJ1-5	CASQGRAGNQPQHF	TGTGCCAGCCAGGGCAGGGCTGGCAATCAGCCCCAGCATTTT
TRBV5-1	TRBD1	many	TRBJ2-1	CASSTRQGAHNEQFF	TGCGCCAGCAGCACCCGACAGGGGGCTCACAATGAGCAGTTCTTC
TRBV7-9	.	few	TRBJ2-5	CASSLMEGGVIQETQYF	TGTGCCAGCAGCTTAATGGAAGGGGGTGTAATTCAAGAGACCCAGTACTTC
TRBV7-2	.	.	TRBJ2-5	CASSWGGSQGSETQYF	TGTGCCAGCAGCTGGGGGGGTTCACAGGGTTCGGAGACCCAGTACTTC
TRBV7-2	TRBD1	few	TRBJ2-7	CASSYGQGREQYF	TGTGCCAGCAGCTATGGACAGGGACGCGAGCAGTACTTC
TRBV20-1	TRBD1	.	TRBJ2-3	CSARGEGRGTDTQYF	TGCAGTGCTAGAGGGGAAGGCAGGGGGACAGATACGCAGTATTTT
TRBV20-1	.	.	TRBJ1-6	CSARGGGSYNSPLHF	TGCAGTGCTAGAGGCGGGGGATCCTATAATTCACCCCTCCACTTT
TRBV4-1	.	few	TRBJ1-1	CASSQVGGREAFF	TGCGCCAGCAGCCAAGTCGGCGGCCGTGAAGCTTTCTTT